Listed below are T cell receptor beta chains from one sample, sequenced in a study of blood T cell repertoires in COVID-19. TCRdb's table, derived via immunoSEQ multiplex PCR, lists solely in-frame clones and lacks some. The table has nearly 200,000 clones, roughly 86% seen once; the top ten hold 4% to 6%. What was sequenced was peripheral blood. The origin of the receptors is a woman between 65 and 79 years old with active or convalescent COVID-19. CDR3s include the opening cysteine and the closing phenylalanine or tryptophan. Fields, in order: D gene, V gene, J gene, clone size, CDR3 DNA, CDR3 protein. A D gene is named only where the DNA matches it firmly. Only some rows state a clone size, as once, few, many or a class for expanded clones.

D gene: TRBD1
V gene: TRBV27
J gene: TRBJ2-7
clone size: -
CDR3 DNA: TGTGCCAGCAGTCCTACTAACACAGGGGTCGAGCAGTACTTC
CDR3 protein: CASSPTNTGVEQYF

D gene: TRBD2
V gene: TRBV3-1/TRBV3-2
J gene: TRBJ2-2
clone size: -
CDR3 DNA: TGTGCCAGCAGCCAAGGTCGACTAGCGAGGACCGGGGAGCTGTTTTTT
CDR3 protein: CASSQGRLARTGELFF

D gene: -
V gene: TRBV2
J gene: TRBJ2-3
clone size: -
CDR3 DNA: TGTGCCAGCAGTGAGAGGGATACGCAGTATTTT
CDR3 protein: CASSERDTQYF

D gene: TRBD1
V gene: TRBV15
J gene: TRBJ2-2
clone size: few
CDR3 DNA: TGTGCCACCAGCAGAGAACAGGGGACCGGGGAGCTGTTTTTT
CDR3 protein: CATSREQGTGELFF

D gene: -
V gene: TRBV19
J gene: TRBJ1-1
clone size: -
CDR3 DNA: TGTGCCAGTAGTATAGGAGGGGAGGGCAAGTATGAAGCTTTCTTT
CDR3 protein: CASSIGGEGKYEAFF

D gene: TRBD2
V gene: TRBV19
J gene: TRBJ2-7
clone size: once
CDR3 DNA: TGTGCCAGTAGTATTACTAGCGGCGTTACCTACGAGCAGTACTTC
CDR3 protein: CASSITSGVTYEQYF

D gene: -
V gene: TRBV7-6
J gene: TRBJ2-7
clone size: -
CDR3 DNA: TGTGCCAGCAGTTCAGGAGGGGCCGAGCAGTACTTC
CDR3 protein: CASSSGGAEQYF

D gene: -
V gene: TRBV7-9
J gene: TRBJ1-2
clone size: -
CDR3 DNA: TGTGCCAGCAGCTTAGGGGCAGAGATGCACTATGGCTACACCTTC
CDR3 protein: CASSLGAEMHYGYTF

D gene: -
V gene: TRBV9
J gene: TRBJ1-1
clone size: -
CDR3 DNA: TGTGCCAGCAGCGTATCGGGCAGGGGAAACACTGAAGCTTTCTTT
CDR3 protein: CASSVSGRGNTEAFF

D gene: -
V gene: TRBV18
J gene: TRBJ1-1
clone size: -
CDR3 DNA: TGTGCCAGCTCACCGAGCGGGGGAGTGTACGGTGAAGCTTTCTTT
CDR3 protein: CASSPSGGVYGEAFF

D gene: -
V gene: TRBV2
J gene: TRBJ1-2
clone size: -
CDR3 DNA: TGTGCCAGCAGTGTGGCAGGAAAGATATATGGCTACACCTTC
CDR3 protein: CASSVAGKIYGYTF

D gene: TRBD2
V gene: TRBV20-1
J gene: TRBJ2-3
clone size: -
CDR3 DNA: TGCAGTGCTAGTATAGCGGGAGTGAGCACAGATACGCAGTATTTT
CDR3 protein: CSASIAGVSTDTQYF

D gene: -
V gene: TRBV3-1/TRBV3-2
J gene: TRBJ2-7
clone size: -
CDR3 DNA: TGTGCCAGCAGCCAAGGGGCTAACCCAACCTACGAGCAGTACTTC
CDR3 protein: CASSQGANPTYEQYF

D gene: -
V gene: TRBV19
J gene: TRBJ1-3
clone size: -
CDR3 DNA: TGTGCCAGTAGTATAGGGGCAAGGAACTCTGGAAACACCATATATTTT
CDR3 protein: CASSIGARNSGNTIYF

D gene: -
V gene: TRBV28
J gene: TRBJ1-5
clone size: -
CDR3 DNA: TGTGCTTCAGCAAGGGCCGGGGGGAGCAATCAGCCCCAGCATTTT
CDR3 protein: CASARAGGSNQPQHF

D gene: TRBD2
V gene: TRBV4-1
J gene: TRBJ2-7
clone size: -
CDR3 DNA: TGCGCCAGCAGCCCCGGACTAGCGGGAGGAGGCGAGCAGTACTTC
CDR3 protein: CASSPGLAGGGEQYF

D gene: TRBD1
V gene: TRBV5-5
J gene: TRBJ1-6
clone size: -
CDR3 DNA: TGTGCCAGCAGCTTGGCCATGTTGGGACAGGGATATAATTCACCCCTCCACTTT
CDR3 protein: CASSLAMLGQGYNSPLHF

D gene: -
V gene: TRBV5-1
J gene: TRBJ1-5
clone size: many
CDR3 DNA: TGCGCCAGCAGCTTGGACGGAAACGGGGGACCCCAGCATTTT
CDR3 protein: CASSLDGNGGPQHF

D gene: TRBD1
V gene: TRBV6-5
J gene: TRBJ1-1
clone size: -
CDR3 DNA: TGTGCCCCACACAGGGGGCATTGCACTGAAGCTTTCTTT
CDR3 protein: CAPHRGHCTEAFF

D gene: TRBD1
V gene: TRBV30
J gene: TRBJ2-7
clone size: -
CDR3 DNA: TGTGCCTGGAGCCTACGAGGACAGGGGGCAAGGGAGCAGTACTTC
CDR3 protein: CAWSLRGQGAREQYF

D gene: -
V gene: TRBV6-4
J gene: TRBJ1-6
clone size: -
CDR3 DNA: TGTGCCAGCAGTGACACAAGGCGGAATTCACCCCTCCACTTT
CDR3 protein: CASSDTRRNSPLHF

D gene: -
V gene: TRBV29-1
J gene: TRBJ2-2
clone size: -
CDR3 DNA: TGCAGCGTTGAGGAACAGGGTTTGAGCGGGGAGCTGTTTTTT
CDR3 protein: CSVEEQGLSGELFF

D gene: TRBD1
V gene: TRBV5-6
J gene: TRBJ1-2
clone size: -
CDR3 DNA: TGTGCCAGCAGCATGGACAGGGGTTTCAGTGGCTACACCTTC
CDR3 protein: CASSMDRGFSGYTF

D gene: TRBD1
V gene: TRBV19
J gene: TRBJ1-4
clone size: -
CDR3 DNA: TGTGCCAGTAGCCCTTACGCAGGGGGTGTTGAAAAACTGTTTTTT
CDR3 protein: CASSPYAGGVEKLFF

D gene: -
V gene: TRBV14
J gene: TRBJ2-1
clone size: -
CDR3 DNA: TGTGCCAGCAGCCAAACTACTAGTAGCAATGAGCAGTTCTTC
CDR3 protein: CASSQTTSSNEQFF

D gene: TRBD2
V gene: TRBV19
J gene: TRBJ2-2
clone size: -
CDR3 DNA: TGTGCCAGTAGATTCGGGACTAGCGGAACCCTTCCCGGGGAGCTGTTTTTT
CDR3 protein: CASRFGTSGTLPGELFF

D gene: TRBD1
V gene: TRBV29-1
J gene: TRBJ1-2
clone size: few
CDR3 DNA: TGCAGCGTGGGCCGGGGGACAGGGGCCGCTGGCTACACCTTC
CDR3 protein: CSVGRGTGAAGYTF

D gene: TRBD2
V gene: TRBV20-1
J gene: TRBJ2-1
clone size: -
CDR3 DNA: TGCAGTGCTAGTCCGGCTAGCGGGAGGGGGGCCGACGAGTTCTTC
CDR3 protein: CSASPASGRGADEFF

D gene: -
V gene: TRBV19
J gene: TRBJ2-2
clone size: -
CDR3 DNA: TGTGCCAGTAGGGATGCGGATACCGGGGAGCTGTTTTTT
CDR3 protein: CASRDADTGELFF

D gene: TRBD2
V gene: TRBV12-3/TRBV12-4
J gene: TRBJ2-1
clone size: -
CDR3 DNA: TGTGCCAGCGGCCCGCCGGGACTAGCGGGAGGGTTCTTC
CDR3 protein: CASGPPGLAGGFF

D gene: -
V gene: TRBV6-5
J gene: TRBJ1-2
clone size: -
CDR3 DNA: TGTGCCAGCAGTTACGCGGCGGGCCGGGGCTACACCTTC
CDR3 protein: CASSYAAGRGYTF

D gene: -
V gene: TRBV19
J gene: TRBJ1-3
clone size: -
CDR3 DNA: TGTGCCAGTAGTACCGGGAGCTCTGGAAACACCATATATTTT
CDR3 protein: CASSTGSSGNTIYF

D gene: TRBD2
V gene: TRBV3-1/TRBV3-2
J gene: TRBJ2-5
clone size: few
CDR3 DNA: TGTGCCAGCAGGGAGAGCGGGATTAGAGAGACCCAGTACTTC
CDR3 protein: CASRESGIRETQYF

D gene: TRBD2
V gene: TRBV9
J gene: TRBJ2-1
clone size: -
CDR3 DNA: TGTGCCAGCAGCGTAGGACCTAGCGGGGCCTACAATGAGCAGTTCTTC
CDR3 protein: CASSVGPSGAYNEQFF

D gene: -
V gene: TRBV28
J gene: TRBJ2-1
clone size: -
CDR3 DNA: TGTGCCAGCAGTTCCGCAACCGGGACTCACTCTGAGCAGTTCTTC
CDR3 protein: CASSSATGTHSEQFF

D gene: TRBD2
V gene: TRBV9
J gene: TRBJ2-1
clone size: -
CDR3 DNA: TGTGCCAGCAGCGTAGTGACTAGCGGGAGCAATGAGCAGTTCTTC
CDR3 protein: CASSVVTSGSNEQFF

D gene: -
V gene: TRBV6-1
J gene: TRBJ1-2
clone size: -
CDR3 DNA: TGTGCCAGCAGTGAAAGTGCGGCAGGGGTCCGTTATGGCTACACCTTC
CDR3 protein: CASSESAAGVRYGYTF

D gene: -
V gene: TRBV6-2/TRBV6-3
J gene: TRBJ2-7
clone size: few
CDR3 DNA: TGTGCCAGCAGTTACGGGTACCTGACACACTTC
CDR3 protein: CASSYGYLTHF

D gene: -
V gene: TRBV18
J gene: TRBJ2-3
clone size: -
CDR3 DNA: TGTGCCAGCTCACCACCCGGGATCAGAAGCACAGATACGCAGTATTTT
CDR3 protein: CASSPPGIRSTDTQYF

D gene: TRBD2
V gene: TRBV19
J gene: TRBJ2-1
clone size: -
CDR3 DNA: TGTGCCAGTACCCCTAGCGGGAGAATCAATGAGCAGTTCTTC
CDR3 protein: CASTPSGRINEQFF

D gene: -
V gene: TRBV6-5
J gene: TRBJ2-7
clone size: -
CDR3 DNA: TGTGCCAGCAGTTACGCAGGGGTCAGCACGGGTGAGCAGTACTTC
CDR3 protein: CASSYAGVSTGEQYF

D gene: -
V gene: TRBV6-1
J gene: TRBJ2-2
clone size: -
CDR3 DNA: TGTGCCAGCAGTGAGCTTTTAGTTCCCGGGGAGCTGTTTTTT
CDR3 protein: CASSELLVPGELFF

D gene: TRBD1
V gene: TRBV7-3
J gene: TRBJ2-1
clone size: -
CDR3 DNA: TGTGCCAGCAGCCCCCAACAGGGGCCCTCCTACAATGAGCAGTTCTTC
CDR3 protein: CASSPQQGPSYNEQFF